This note documents a single T cell receptor (beta chain) sequence. Its specificity is not known. The CDR3 ends on some other residue instead of the conserved phenylalanine or tryptophan, so this is likely a read error. Germline-derived CDR1 and CDR2 are LNHNV and YYDKDF (reference sequence). This CDR3 is built from 13 residues. Trimming shortened V by 0 bases and J by 2 bases, and 1 base separated the two germline ends. The data are from a study of naive and memory T cell subsets. Overall study findings and caveats: Gini index rose across naive, CM, EM and EMRA in CD4 and CD8. A few larger clonotypes appeared in naive repertoires, especially CD8, possibly memory cells re-expressing CD45RA.

An equimolar mix of two oligonucleotides served as the beta constant-region primer for TRBC1 and TRBC2. Ligated cDNA was amplified by four rounds of PCR with nested alpha and beta constant-region primers and SP2. TCRdb ran MiXCR on the UMI-ligation and nested PCR reads and lists one entry per CDR3 protein. The sample shows approximately 100,000 distinct CDR3 sequences, more than 12% of them seen only once. The source of this sequence is a human donor in good health. V usage is TRBV15 and J usage is TRBJ2-2; no reliable D call. The sequenced material came from naive CD8+ T cells from blood. The CDR3 nucleotides are TGTGCCACCAGCAGAGAAAACACCGGGGAGCTGTTTCTT. This translates into CATSRENTGELFL.